This TCR beta chain is from a study of shared clonotypes between healthy human individuals. Study-wide points: The sharing of 5% to 6.5% of naive CD4 clonotypes was seen across a few donors.

For this clone: Its antigen is currently unknown.

Produced via immunoSEQ multiplex PCR; TCRdb's table is partial and in-frame only. There are 2 million or so clones in the sample; 95% occur only once, and more than 0.1% lies in the top ten. This clonotype was obtained from a man aged 18 to 29 in good health. Sequenced: naive CD4+ T cells sorted from blood. Noted subset: CD45RA+ positively selected.

CDR3 protein: CASSLPYRGRNTEAFF. The CDR3 DNA is TGCGCCAGCAGCTTACCCTACAGGGGCCGGAACACTGAAGCTTTCTTT. J is TRBJ1-1 and V is TRBV5-1; 7 bases line up with TRBD1. CDR3 length: 16 residues. Unmatched junction bases numbered 8, after V lost 2 bases and J lost 1 base. Germline values: CDR1 SGHRS, CDR2 YFSETQ.